The rows below give T cell receptor beta chains drawn from one sample of a study of T cells after yellow fever vaccination. MiXCR, run by TCRdb on the 5' RACE reads, gives a single entry per CDR3 protein. The sample carries 300,000 or so distinct CDR3 sequences, 13% recorded once. Sequences were derived from CD4+ T cells sorted from PBMCs, sampled 45 days after the yellow fever booster vaccination. These receptors were taken from a man aged 25 to 45 who received the YFV17D yellow fever vaccine. Each CDR3 is given with its conserved first and last residue. Fields, in order: D gene, V gene, J gene, clone size, CDR3 length, CDR3 protein, CDR3 DNA. The D gene is left open where the match is weak. The size field is filled for only some rows; it gives once, few, many or a size class.

d_gene: -; v_gene: TRBV6-2/TRBV6-3; j_gene: TRBJ2-7; abundance: few; len: 14; CDR3aa: CASSSSRPPYEQYF; CDR3nt: TGTGCCAGCAGCTCAAGCAGGCCTCCCTACGAGCAGTACTTC
d_gene: -; v_gene: TRBV19; j_gene: TRBJ1-1; abundance: -; len: 13; CDR3aa: CASSIGGGVEAFF; CDR3nt: TGTGCCAGTAGTATCGGTGGGGGGGTTGAAGCTTTCTTT
d_gene: -; v_gene: TRBV29-1; j_gene: TRBJ1-2; abundance: -; len: 13; CDR3aa: CSVEDQLSGDGTF; CDR3nt: TGCAGCGTTGAAGATCAACTATCGGGGGACGGCACCTTC
d_gene: TRBD1; v_gene: TRBV20-1; j_gene: TRBJ1-2; abundance: -; len: 14; CDR3aa: CSARAWDRTLGYTF; CDR3nt: TGCAGTGCTAGAGCCTGGGACAGAACCTTAGGCTACACCTTC
d_gene: TRBD2; v_gene: TRBV12-3/TRBV12-4; j_gene: TRBJ2-2; abundance: -; len: 16; CDR3aa: CAPRLGRAREFGELFF; CDR3nt: TGTGCCCCCCGGCTAGGGCGTGCGCGGGAGTTCGGGGAGCTGTTTTTT
d_gene: -; v_gene: TRBV6-5; j_gene: TRBJ1-2; abundance: -; len: 13; CDR3aa: CASSYDPTYGYTF; CDR3nt: TGTGCCAGCAGTTATGATCCGACCTATGGCTACACCTTC
d_gene: -; v_gene: TRBV4-3; j_gene: TRBJ2-1; abundance: few; len: 14; CDR3aa: CASSQDFNLNEQFF; CDR3nt: TGCGCCAGCAGCCAAGATTTCAATCTGAATGAGCAGTTCTTC
d_gene: -; v_gene: TRBV27; j_gene: TRBJ2-2; abundance: -; len: 16; CDR3aa: CASSLYRPPNTGELFF; CDR3nt: TGTGCCAGCAGTTTATACAGACCCCCTAACACCGGGGAGCTGTTTTTT
d_gene: TRBD1; v_gene: TRBV7-9; j_gene: TRBJ2-7; abundance: -; len: 14; CDR3aa: CASSTQGAMDEQYF; CDR3nt: TGTGCCAGCAGTACACAGGGGGCGATGGACGAGCAGTACTTC
d_gene: -; v_gene: TRBV5-1; j_gene: TRBJ1-4; abundance: many; len: 14; CDR3aa: CASSDRRSNEKLFF; CDR3nt: TGCGCCAGCAGCGACCGACGGAGTAATGAAAAACTGTTTTTT
d_gene: -; v_gene: TRBV12-3/TRBV12-4; j_gene: TRBJ1-1; abundance: few; len: 14; CDR3aa: CASRAGDMNTEAFF; CDR3nt: TGTGCCAGCAGGGCAGGGGATATGAACACTGAAGCTTTCTTT
d_gene: -; v_gene: TRBV14; j_gene: TRBJ2-1; abundance: few; len: 15; CDR3aa: CASSQAGLVYNEQFF; CDR3nt: TGTGCCAGCAGCCAAGCCGGCCTAGTATACAATGAGCAGTTCTTC
d_gene: TRBD2; v_gene: TRBV20-1; j_gene: TRBJ2-5; abundance: -; len: 16; CDR3aa: CSARAEAGGSGWSQYF; CDR3nt: TGCAGTGCTAGAGCGGAGGCGGGAGGATCGGGTTGGTCCCAGTACTTC
d_gene: TRBD2; v_gene: TRBV27; j_gene: TRBJ2-7; abundance: -; len: 14; CDR3aa: CASRTSGKNYEQYF; CDR3nt: TGTGCCAGCAGGACTAGCGGGAAAAACTACGAGCAGTACTTC
d_gene: -; v_gene: TRBV7-9; j_gene: TRBJ2-5; abundance: -; len: 15; CDR3aa: CASSQGWGRQETQYF; CDR3nt: TGTGCCAGCAGCCAAGGATGGGGCAGACAAGAGACCCAGTACTTC
d_gene: TRBD1; v_gene: TRBV20-1; j_gene: TRBJ2-7; abundance: few; len: 15; CDR3aa: CSARESGQGYYEQYF; CDR3nt: TGCAGTGCTAGAGAATCGGGACAGGGGTACTACGAGCAGTACTTC
d_gene: TRBD2; v_gene: TRBV9; j_gene: TRBJ2-7; abundance: -; len: 14; CDR3aa: CAAISGRSDYEQYF; CDR3nt: TGTGCCGCAATTAGCGGGAGATCGGACTACGAGCAGTACTTC
d_gene: TRBD1; v_gene: TRBV4-2; j_gene: TRBJ2-5; abundance: -; len: 16; CDR3aa: CASSQDGLGGRETQYF; CDR3nt: TGTGCCAGCAGCCAAGATGGGCTAGGGGGCCGGGAGACCCAGTACTTC
d_gene: TRBD1; v_gene: TRBV7-9; j_gene: TRBJ2-7; abundance: few; len: 14; CDR3aa: CASSFTGGGNEQYF; CDR3nt: TGTGCCAGCAGCTTCACAGGGGGCGGGAACGAGCAGTACTTC
d_gene: -; v_gene: TRBV10-3; j_gene: TRBJ2-1; abundance: few; len: 11; CDR3aa: CAISDEVGQFF; CDR3nt: TGTGCCATCAGTGACGAGGTAGGGCAGTTCTTC
d_gene: -; v_gene: TRBV4-3; j_gene: TRBJ2-7; abundance: few; len: 15; CDR3aa: CASSQDLLAGYEQYF; CDR3nt: TGCGCCAGCAGCCAAGATCTACTCGCCGGGTACGAGCAGTACTTC
d_gene: TRBD2; v_gene: TRBV5-1; j_gene: TRBJ2-1; abundance: many; len: 13; CDR3aa: CASSSGRGNEQFF; CDR3nt: TGCGCCTCTTCTAGCGGGAGGGGCAATGAGCAGTTCTTC
d_gene: TRBD2; v_gene: TRBV20-1; j_gene: TRBJ2-5; abundance: -; len: 15; CDR3aa: CSASLAGAYFETQYF; CDR3nt: TGCAGTGCTAGTTTAGCGGGAGCTTATTTTGAGACCCAGTACTTC
d_gene: -; v_gene: TRBV20-1; j_gene: TRBJ2-4; abundance: few; len: 13; CDR3aa: CSAGGDRKNIQYF; CDR3nt: TGCAGTGCTGGGGGGGACAGAAAAAACATTCAGTACTTC
d_gene: -; v_gene: TRBV7-2; j_gene: TRBJ1-1; abundance: -; len: 15; CDR3aa: CASSSLGYGGTEAFF; CDR3nt: TGTGCCAGCAGCTCCTTGGGGTACGGGGGGACTGAAGCTTTCTTT
d_gene: TRBD2; v_gene: TRBV15; j_gene: TRBJ2-2; abundance: -; len: 14; CDR3aa: CATGRGGHTGELFF; CDR3nt: TGTGCCACCGGACGGGGGGGGCACACCGGGGAGCTGTTTTTT
d_gene: -; v_gene: TRBV4-3; j_gene: TRBJ2-5; abundance: -; len: 14; CDR3aa: CASSQDSGLETQYF; CDR3nt: TGCGCCAGCAGCCAAGATTCGGGACTAGAGACCCAGTACTTC
d_gene: -; v_gene: TRBV20-1; j_gene: TRBJ2-7; abundance: few; len: 12; CDR3aa: CSAAGGAYEQYF; CDR3nt: TGCAGTGCCGCAGGGGGGGCCTACGAGCAGTACTTC
d_gene: -; v_gene: TRBV3-1; j_gene: TRBJ2-2; abundance: -; len: 14; CDR3aa: CASSQGTASGELFF; CDR3nt: TGTGCCAGCAGCCAAGGGACCGCTTCGGGGGAGCTGTTTTTT
d_gene: -; v_gene: TRBV30; j_gene: TRBJ2-2; abundance: -; len: 13; CDR3aa: CVLGGATTGELFF; CDR3nt: TGTGTCCTTGGGGGGGCCACCACCGGGGAGCTGTTTTTT
d_gene: -; v_gene: TRBV20-1; j_gene: TRBJ1-2; abundance: once; len: 17; CDR3aa: CSARDLEFVRNPYGYTF; CDR3nt: TGCAGCGCTAGAGATCTTGAGTTCGTCCGTAACCCGTATGGCTACACCTTC
d_gene: TRBD1; v_gene: TRBV5-6; j_gene: TRBJ2-5; abundance: few; len: 15; CDR3aa: CASSYPGTAQETQYF; CDR3nt: TGTGCCAGCAGCTACCCCGGGACAGCACAAGAGACCCAGTACTTC
d_gene: -; v_gene: TRBV7-2; j_gene: TRBJ2-5; abundance: -; len: 12; CDR3aa: CASSVEPGPQYF; CDR3nt: TGTGCCAGCAGTGTAGAGCCGGGACCCCAGTACTTC
d_gene: -; v_gene: TRBV20-1; j_gene: TRBJ2-5; abundance: -; len: 15; CDR3aa: CSASPPGSSRLTQYF; CDR3nt: TGCAGTGCTAGCCCCCCCGGGAGTTCTCGGTTGACCCAGTACTTC
d_gene: -; v_gene: TRBV10-3; j_gene: TRBJ1-5; abundance: few; len: 12; CDR3aa: CAIKAENQPQHF; CDR3nt: TGTGCCATCAAGGCTGAAAATCAGCCCCAGCATTTT
d_gene: -; v_gene: TRBV21-1; j_gene: TRBJ2-5; abundance: -; len: 18; CDR3aa: CASSSPGTSGRWGETQYF; CDR3nt: TGTGCCAGCAGCAGCCCCGGGACTAGCGGGAGATGGGGAGAGACCCAGTACTTC
d_gene: -; v_gene: TRBV7-8; j_gene: TRBJ1-2; abundance: many; len: 12; CDR3aa: CASSLDRAGYTF; CDR3nt: TGTGCCAGCAGCTTAGACAGAGCTGGCTACACCTTC
d_gene: -; v_gene: TRBV12-3/TRBV12-4; j_gene: TRBJ1-1; abundance: -; len: 14; CDR3aa: CASSYWPLNTEAFF; CDR3nt: TGTGCCAGCAGTTATTGGCCTTTGAACACTGAAGCTTTCTTT
d_gene: TRBD2; v_gene: TRBV20-1; j_gene: TRBJ2-7; abundance: many; len: 13; CDR3aa: CSARNAGGAEQYF; CDR3nt: TGCAGTGCTAGGAACGCGGGAGGGGCCGAGCAGTACTTC
d_gene: -; v_gene: TRBV6-2/TRBV6-3; j_gene: TRBJ1-1; abundance: -; len: 16; CDR3aa: CASSYLAGELNTEAFF; CDR3nt: TGTGCCAGCAGTTACTTGGCAGGGGAATTGAACACTGAAGCTTTCTTT
d_gene: TRBD1; v_gene: TRBV5-1; j_gene: TRBJ2-4; abundance: -; len: 13; CDR3aa: CASSPGQGNIQYF; CDR3nt: TGCGCCAGCAGCCCGGGACAGGGAAACATTCAGTACTTC
d_gene: -; v_gene: TRBV3-1; j_gene: TRBJ1-2; abundance: -; len: 13; CDR3aa: CASSQGQLYGYTF; CDR3nt: TGTGCCAGCAGCCAAGGGCAGCTCTATGGCTACACCTTC
d_gene: TRBD2; v_gene: TRBV20-1; j_gene: TRBJ2-7; abundance: -; len: 16; CDR3aa: CNARDPAGGARVEQYF; CDR3nt: TGCAATGCTAGAGATCCGGCGGGAGGGGCTCGGGTCGAGCAGTACTTC
d_gene: TRBD2; v_gene: TRBV5-4; j_gene: TRBJ2-3; abundance: -; len: 16; CDR3aa: CASSPKREKNTDTQYF; CDR3nt: TGTGCCAGCAGCCCAAAGCGGGAGAAGAACACAGATACGCAGTATTTT
d_gene: TRBD2; v_gene: TRBV7-8; j_gene: TRBJ2-2; abundance: -; len: 16; CDR3aa: CASSLGSGIVTGELFF; CDR3nt: TGTGCCAGCAGCTTAGGTAGCGGGATAGTCACCGGGGAGCTGTTTTTT
d_gene: TRBD2; v_gene: TRBV5-1; j_gene: TRBJ2-1; abundance: few; len: 15; CDR3aa: CASSSGLAFDNEQFF; CDR3nt: TGCGCCAGCAGCTCGGGACTAGCGTTCGACAATGAGCAGTTCTTC
d_gene: -; v_gene: TRBV15; j_gene: TRBJ2-1; abundance: -; len: 15; CDR3aa: CATSSAGLPLNEQFF; CDR3nt: TGTGCCACCAGCTCGGCGGGACTCCCATTGAATGAGCAGTTCTTC
d_gene: -; v_gene: TRBV10-1; j_gene: TRBJ2-3; abundance: few; len: 16; CDR3aa: CASSAQGGSRTDTQYF; CDR3nt: TGCGCCAGCAGTGCTCAGGGCGGATCCAGGACAGATACGCAGTATTTT